The present TCR beta chain was sequenced within a study of T cell responses to AZD1222 COVID-19 vaccine. General study points: White British ancestry dominated among donors, who included more females, and clonal diversity was possibly underestimated.

About this clone itself: Antigen: not known.

Assay: immunoSEQ multiplex PCR; the TCRdb copy retains only in-frame clones and omits some. The sample contains approximately 200,000 clones, roughly 94% of which appear only once. Germline CDR1 and CDR2: MNHEY and SMNVEV (reference sequence). Deletions cut 0 bases from V and 6 bases from J, with 8 bases between. CDR3 length: 13 residues. The specimen comprised peripheral blood, sampled 28 days after the second dose of the MenACWY control vaccine. The chain recombines TRBV27 with TRBJ1-2; no clear D. The TCR comes from an adult who received the MenACWY meningococcal vaccine as a control. The CDR3 loop reads CASSLSSFDGYTF. In nucleotides, the CDR3 is TGTGCCAGCAGTTTATCGAGTTTCGATGGCTACACCTTC.